The 14 T cell receptor beta chains below were found in one sample sequenced in a study of cytomegalovirus exposure and HLA in healthy donors (dated by TCRdb to between 2016 and 2019). Library method: the immunoSEQ multiplex PCR assay. For the multiplex PCR, a mixture combining 60 forward primers for TCR Vbeta segments and 13 reverse primers for TCR Jbeta segments was used. This immuneACCESS table, as held by TCRdb, lists in-frame sequences with V and J called but not all clones. Of the missing ones, under half trace to an unresolved V gene in checked studies; the others have no known cause. This sample is represented by some 110,000 clones; approximately 79% of them were singletons. Clones ranked in the top ten supply roughly 3.6% of the sample. Sequencing was performed on PBMCs. The receptors were gathered from a man aged 55 to 70 in good health and CMV-seronegative.

The table lists this clone with a few counts. The chain joins TRBV27 to TRBJ1-6; possibly TRBD1 for D (5 bases). The CDR3 loop spans 14 amino acids. In germline, CDR1 is MNHEY, CDR2 SMNVEV (reference sequence). The germline V and J ends were trimmed by 7 bases and 9 bases, with 16 bases remaining between them. CDR3 nucleotide sequence: TGTGCCAGCATAAAGCAGGGAGGGAGTTCACCCCTCCACTTT. This sequence encodes CASIKQGGSSPLHF.

The chain links TRBV7-7 to TRBJ2-5; 14 bases agree with TRBD2. The junction had 4 bases not matched to a gene; V was cut back by 5 bases and J by 2 bases. The CDR3 has 16 residues. Germline V gene data show CDR1 as SSHAT and CDR2 as FNYEAQ (reference sequence). The CDR3 DNA sequence: TGTGCCAGCAGCATCAGGACTAGCGGGGGGCAAGAGACCCAGTACTTC. Translation: CASSIRTSGGQETQYF. The whole variable domain, remainder taken from reference TRBV7-7 and TRBJ2-5, is GAGVSQSPRYKVTKRGQDVTLRCDPISSHATLYWYQQALGQGPEFLTYFNYEAQPDKSGLPSDRFSAERPEGSISTLTIQRTEQRDSAMYRCASSIRTSGGQETQYFGPGTRLLVL.

In this sample, this clone turned up a few times. The chain is built from TRBV2 and TRBJ1-5, with TRBD1 matching over 10 bases. V trimming: 2 bases; J trimming: 7 bases; junction bases outside the gene matches: 5. The germline V gene encodes CDR1 SNHLY and CDR2 FYNNEI. The CDR3 sequence is 15 residues long. CDR3 nucleotides: TGTGCCAGCAGTGAAAGAGGGACAGGGGTGCAGCCCCAGCATTTT. Translated: CASSERGTGVQPQHF.

The chain employs TRBV28 and TRBJ1-6; D is perhaps TRBD1 (6 bases). CDR1 is MDHEN, CDR2 SYDVKM, per germline. V lost 8 bases to trimming and J lost 9 bases, with 14 bases between them. CDR3 length: 13 residues. Written as DNA, the CDR3 is TGTGCCAGCGGGGGGGCCGGTGGTTCACCCCTCCACTTT. Encoded protein: CASGGAGGSPLHF.

This clone appeared a single time. The chain couples TRBV5-4 to TRBJ2-7; TRBD2 matches at 7 bases. This CDR3 spans 16 amino acids. V was clipped by 0 bases and J by 9 bases; unmatched bases: 15. Germline lookup yields CDR1 SGHNT and CDR2 YYREEE (reference sequence). The CDR3 here is CASSLGPGLLHGGQYV. Here the CDR3 DNA reads TGTGCCAGCAGCTTGGGGCCGGGACTATTGCACGGGGGGCAGTACGTC.

The V call is TRBV30, the J call TRBJ1-2; D is perhaps TRBD1 (5 bases). Germline V gene data show CDR1 as GTSNPN and CDR2 as SVGIG (reference sequence). V was clipped by 3 bases and J by 3 bases, with 11 bases between them. The length of the CDR3 is 13 residues. CDR3 sequence (DNA): TGTGCCTGGAGCACGGGGGGAGACTATGGCTACACCTTC. Its translation: CAWSTGGDYGYTF.

Only a few counts were recorded for this clone. The chain recombines TRBV2 with TRBJ2-3, with a possible D match to TRBD2 (6 bases). This CDR3 is built from 14 residues. V shed 9 bases and J shed 1 base, with 14 bases lying between them. The V gene's germline CDR1 is SNHLY and CDR2 FYNNEI. In DNA form, the CDR3 reads TGTGCCAGTTGGGGGGTAGCGGGCACAGATACGCAGTATTTT. This encodes CASWGVAGTDTQYF.

The V call is TRBV5-1, the J call TRBJ1-6; TRBD1 matches at 7 bases. This CDR3 contains 13 residues. The J segment lost 5 bases and the V segment lost 4 bases, leaving 0 bases of the junction unmatched. Per germline, CDR1 SGHRS and CDR2 YFSETQ. Written as DNA, the CDR3 is TGCGCCAGCAGCGGACAGGATAATTCACCCCTCCACTTT. This codes for CASSGQDNSPLHF.

The chain is built from TRBV7-8 and TRBJ2-1, with D possibly TRBD2 on 7 matching bases. Germline V gene data show CDR1 as SGHVS and CDR2 as FQNEAQ. V was cut by 4 bases and J by 4 bases, with 11 bases left in between. This CDR3 spans 14 amino acids. Written as DNA, the CDR3 is TGTGCCAGCAGCTGGGGGGGCCGGTACAATGAGCAGTTCTTC. Its protein is CASSWGGRYNEQFF.

The V and J genes are TRBV29-1 and TRBJ2-5, with 9 bases aligning to TRBD2. The CDR3 runs to 17 residues. Trimming removed 4 bases from V and 2 bases from J; junction bases left unmatched: 14. Germline loops: CDR1 SQVTM, CDR2 ANQGSEA. The CDR3, as DNA: TGCAGCGTTGTAAGTAGCGGGGGCCCGCTATCTCAAGAGACCCAGTACTTC. Translating gives CSVVSSGGPLSQETQYF.

The genes are TRBV30 and TRBJ2-5, with D perhaps matching TRBD2 (7 bases). The germline V and J ends were trimmed by 2 bases and 5 bases, with 18 bases remaining between them. Looked up from germline, CDR1 is GTSNPN and CDR2 is SVGIG (reference sequence). This CDR3 is built from 15 residues. CDR3 coding DNA: TGTGCCTGGAGTATTGGGGGGGCCCGCGGGGAGACCCAGTACTTC. Encoded protein: CAWSIGGARGETQYF. The full variable domain, rest sourced from reference TRBV30 and TRBJ2-5, is SQTIHQWPATLVQPVGSPLSLECTVEGTSNPNLYWYRQAAGRGLQLLFYSVGIGQISSEVPQNLSASRPQDRQFILSSKKLLLSDSGFYLCAWSIGGARGETQYFGPGTRLLVL.

The rearrangement joins TRBV5-1 to TRBJ2-3, with 10 bases lining up with TRBD2. The CDR3 has 16 residues. Germline V gene data show CDR1 as SGHRS and CDR2 as YFSETQ. J gave up 2 bases and V 1 base, and 4 bases lay outside the gene matches. CDR3 residues: CASSLKSGGVTDTQYF. CDR3 bases: TGCGCCAGCAGCTTGAAAAGCGGGGGGGTCACAGATACGCAGTATTTT.

This clone was counted a single time. The V and J genes are TRBV7-2 and TRBJ1-2; TRBD1 agrees at 9 bases. The ends lost 6 bases at V and 6 bases at J; junction bases unmatched: 8. From germline, CDR1 is SGHTA and CDR2 FQGNSA. This CDR3 is built from 14 residues. The CDR3 bases are TGTGCCAGCAGGCGAACACAGGGGGCTCATGGCTACACCTTC. Translation gives CASRRTQGAHGYTF.

The chain links TRBV2 to TRBJ2-1; D perhaps matches TRBD1 (6 bases). CDR3 length: 15 residues. Germline CDR1 and CDR2: SNHLY and FYNNEI. Trimming shortened V by 1 base and J by 7 bases, and 14 bases separated the two germline ends. This chain's CDR3 is CASSEGQALGNEQFF. CDR3 DNA: TGTGCCAGCAGTGAAGGACAGGCCCTTGGGAATGAGCAGTTCTTC.